One T cell receptor beta chain is described in this entry. Sequenced by immunoSEQ multiplex PCR; TCRdb stores in-frame clones only, minus some. Among fewer than 120,000 clones listed, around nine tenths were seen once. The entry originates in a study of siplizumab effects on memory and regulatory T cells. V gave up 5 bases and J gave up 5 bases, with 18 bases separating them. The germline gives CDR1 SEHNR, CDR2 FQNEAQ (reference sequence). The CDR3 is 15 residues long. The genes are TRBV7-9 and TRBJ2-5, with D perhaps matching TRBD1 (6 bases). The sample comprised CD4+ T cells sorted from blood. This sequence was found in a human donor in good health. The CDR3 nucleotides read TGTGCCAGCAGCGCCAACCAGGGGATGGGGGAGACCCAGTACTTC. Protein product: CASSANQGMGETQYF.